This T cell receptor (beta chain) was captured by sequencing in a study of graft-versus-host responses after intestinal transplantation listed by TCRdb under 2021. About the full investigation: The transplants that recipients received were multivisceral, liver-intestinal, or isolated intestinal. A peak of at least 4% donor T cells among recipient peripheral blood mononuclear cells was the definition used for donor T cell macrochimerism. To identify alloreactive clones, pre-transplant mixed lymphocyte reaction products were sequenced and then compared with unstimulated pre-transplant donor and recipient T cells. All recipients received anti-thymocyte globulin induction followed by maintenance tacrolimus and steroids for around 3 years. The cohort enrolled about two dozen intestinal transplant recipients including one retransplant, and 3 patients lacking pretransplant specimens were excluded. Instead of going to the commercial service, samples from three later patients were sequenced in-house on an Illumina MiSeq and processed with MiXCR. After intestinal transplantation, graft-versus-host and host-versus-graft alloreactive T cell clones in the graft, circulation and bone marrow were tracked using bulk TCR-beta CDR3 sequencing.

The library was built by means of the immunoSEQ multiplex PCR assay. For most patients, genomic DNA was isolated with the Qiagen DNeasy Blood and Tissue Kit and sent frozen to Adaptive Biotechnologies for TCR sequencing. For most patients, genomic DNA was subjected to high-throughput TCR-beta CDR3 sequencing by Adaptive Biotechnologies. For the original study's pipeline: TCR sequencing data for over 15 patients were retrieved from Adaptive's ImmunoSEQ software; a few other patients were processed with MiXCR and VDJtools. To correct CD4 versus CD8 sorting errors, sequences present in both subsets at a frequency ratio below 5:1 were removed. CDR3 nucleotide sequences shared by donor and recipient were removed because the origin of these sequences could not be assigned. To count as alloreactive, a clone needed at least 2-fold expansion over unstimulated cells and a minimum CFSE-low frequency of 0.002% (template counts) or 0.001% (read counts). Mappable clones were those detected in sequenced pre-transplant spleen, lymph node, or MLR CFSE-low populations of the donor or recipient. Cumulative frequency of alloreactive clones was calculated as a percentage of all sequences weighted by copy number. Imported from immuneACCESS, the table was reduced by TCRdb to in-frame sequences with V and J called. These copies leave out some clones; in studies compared against another copy, an unresolved V gene accounts for under half, and the cause of the remainder is not known. The V and J calls and clone size were taken over from that table, and D and trimming were inferred from the DNA. The sample yields some 24,000 clones; 35% to 50% were counted once. The ten largest clones add up to 0.66% of the sample.

This clone has only a few counts. Per-nucleotide qualities are absent, and no much larger clonotype sits a single base away. This sample includes further DNA sequences coding for the same CDR3. Sequences LGHNT (CDR1) and FRNRAP (CDR2) are obtained from the germline V gene. The germline ends are 12 bases apart after V is trimmed by 0 bases and J by 6 bases. The CDR3 measures 16 amino acids from cysteine to phenylalanine. Only the CDR3 DNA stays, 48 bases, in frame from base 1. What the work shows at the level of the full study, not this receptor alone: High GvH to HvG T cell clonal ratios were observed in the allografts of patients with donor T cell macrochimerism. GvH clones were detected in recipient bone marrow, and some appeared earlier in ileal mucosa or blood, consistent with an intestinal mucosal origin. The conclusions were limited by the relatively low number and heterogeneity of the intestinal transplant patients. Early after transplant, peak levels of circulating GvH clones were found to be associated with declines in HvG clones.

What this sample's time point label stands for: cells obtained before transplantation from donor or recipient. In mixed lymphocyte reactions, around 200,000 CFSE-labeled pre-transplant responders were plated with around 200,000 irradiated violet-dye-labeled stimulators and cultured for less than seven days. After the mixed lymphocyte reaction, proliferating CD3+CD4+CFSE-low and CD3+CD8+CFSE-low responder cells were FACS-sorted on a BD Influx sorter. This clonotype was obtained from a human patient who received an intestinal transplant. This specimen was alloreactive CD4+ T cells from a mixed lymphocyte reaction culture, taken before intestinal transplant. In light of the paper, this sample's cell subset or site label describes: CFSE-low proliferating T cells sorted from roughly six-day pre-transplant mixed lymphocyte reaction (GvH or HvG direction). Recombination joined TRBV12-5 with TRBJ1-6; a confident D gene designation cannot be given. The nucleotide sequence reads TGTGCTAGTGGTTTGGTATATTTAGGCGGTAATTCACCCCTCCACTTT. The encoded protein is CASGLVYLGGNSPLHF.